This T cell receptor (beta chain) was recorded in a study of T cells after yellow fever vaccination. The CDR3 extends over 21 amino acids. V lost 3 bases to trimming and J lost 2 bases; unmatched junction nucleotides: 23. CDR1 GTSNPN and CDR2 SVGIG come from the germline V gene (reference sequence). General observations from the study: A minor fraction of clonotypes spanned both CD4 and CD8 compartments. Booster samples showed a return of most primary-vaccination clones (almost 97% CD4, over 70% CD8). Weaker, the secondary response peaked sooner, at day 5 versus 15.

One entry per CDR3 protein, called by TCRdb with MiXCR from the 5' RACE reads. The sample holds under 300,000 distinct CDR3 sequences, around 7% seen once. This clonotype was seen a handful of times. The antigen is undetermined. The specimen was CD4+ T cells sorted from PBMCs, collected 15 days after the yellow fever booster vaccination. The rearrangement joins TRBV30 to TRBJ2-3, with 10 bases matching TRBD2. The sequence was obtained from a man aged 25 to 45 who received the YFV17D yellow fever vaccine. This CDR3 is CAWSNEWTDLRTSGYTDTQYF. CDR3 in DNA: TGTGCCTGGAGCAATGAGTGGACTGACCTTCGGACTAGCGGTTACACAGATACGCAGTATTTT. Full variable domain (outside the CDR3, taken from reference TRBV30 and TRBJ2-3): SQTIHQWPATLVQPVGSPLSLECTVEGTSNPNLYWYRQAAGRGLQLLFYSVGIGQISSEVPQNLSASRPQDRQFILSSKKLLLSDSGFYLCAWSNEWTDLRTSGYTDTQYFGPGTRLTVL.